A single sample gave rise to the 30 T cell receptor beta chains below, sequenced in a study of blood T cells in healthy people across ages. The authors ran a second PCR of about 7 to 11 cycles using a sample-barcoded 5' primer and a J-beta primer mix. TCRdb ran MiXCR on the 5' RACE reads and lists one entry per CDR3 protein. The sample yields fewer than 1,000,000 distinct CDR3 sequences, roughly 44% seen once. The specimen was blood. The receptors shown here come from a man aged 55 to 70 in good health.

J is TRBJ2-4 and V is TRBV28; 8 bases line up with TRBD2. With V trimmed by 5 bases and J by 9 bases, 3 bases remained unmatched. Germline V lookup: CDR1 MDHEN, CDR2 SYDVKM. This CDR3 comprises 12 residues. This CDR3 is CASSRTSSIQYF. CDR3 nucleotides: TGTGCCAGCAGTAGGACTAGCAGCATTCAGTACTTC.

This chain joins TRBV7-2 and TRBJ2-7; D possibly corresponds to TRBD2 (6 bases). Judging by the DNA end, TRBJ2-5 fits better; the J call may be wrong. The germline CDR1 and CDR2 sequences are SGHTA and FQGNSA. CDR3 length equals 14 residues. The chain's CDR3 is CASSFNGGTETQYF. In DNA form, the CDR3 reads TGTGCCAGCAGCTTTAACGGGGGAACGGAGACCCAGTACTTC.

This clonotype occurred once. V usage is TRBV6-5 and J usage is TRBJ2-3; the D gene is possibly TRBD2 (5 bases). The CDR3 sequence is 14 residues long. V was cut by 2 bases and J by 8 bases, with 14 bases left in between. Germline CDR1 reads MNHEY; CDR2 reads SVGAGI. CDR3 sequence (DNA): TGTGCCAGCAGTTACGCGCCCAGGAGGTTTACGCAGTATTTT. Translating gives CASSYAPRRFTQYF.

This clonotype turned up a few times. This chain connects TRBV5-1 to TRBJ2-7; 9 nucleotides agree with TRBD1. CDR1 SGHRS and CDR2 YFSETQ come from the germline V gene. This CDR3 is 14 amino acids long. V trimming: 3 bases; J trimming: 6 bases; junction bases outside the gene matches: 7. This CDR3 reads CASSSGTGILEQYF. The CDR3 DNA follows: TGCGCCAGCAGCTCCGGGACAGGGATTCTCGAGCAGTACTTC.

With regard to this clonotype: Germline is not matched at one junction end, which may reflect a read error. V and J are TRBV15 and TRBJ1-2, with TRBD1 as a possible D gene (5 bases). The CDR3 spans 13 residues. Germline V gene data show CDR1 as LNHNV and CDR2 as YYDKDF (reference sequence). In DNA form, the CDR3 reads TGTGCCACCAGCAGAGACAGGGTGGATGGCTTCACCTTC. Encoded protein: CATSRDRVDGFTF.

The rearrangement links TRBV7-9 to TRBJ2-7; TRBD1 aligns across 7 bases. The germline CDR1 and CDR2 sequences are SEHNR and FQNEAQ (reference sequence). V shed 2 bases, J shed 1 base, and the junction held 14 bases outside the gene matches. The CDR3 consists of 18 residues. The CDR3 sequence: CASSLRDRQGRRSYEQYF. The CDR3 bases are TGTGCCAGCAGCTTAAGGGATCGACAGGGTCGGAGGTCCTACGAGCAGTACTTC.

This chain connects TRBV5-4 to TRBJ2-1, with unresolved D. This CDR3 comprises 15 residues. Trimming took off 4 bases at V and 7 bases at J, with 18 bases between the two ends. CDR1 SGHNT and CDR2 YYREEE come from the germline V gene (reference sequence). CDR3 region: CASSNLASRVNEQFF. The CDR3 nucleotides read TGTGCCAGCAGCAACCTCGCTAGTAGAGTGAATGAGCAGTTCTTC.

The chain joins TRBV19 to TRBJ1-5, with a possible D match to TRBD1 (5 bases). With 7 bases removed from V and 7 bases from J, the gap between germline ends came to 20 bases. The CDR3 extends over 15 amino acids. CDR1 and CDR2 from the germline V gene are LNHDA and SQIVND (reference sequence). CDR3 coding DNA: TGTGCCAGTACCTCGACCCTAGGGGTGGGCCAGCCCCAGCATTTT. Encoded protein: CASTSTLGVGQPQHF.

This clonotype was seen more than once but under ten times. Its ends do not fully match the called genes, so a read error is possible. V and J are TRBV6-2 or TRBV6-3 and TRBJ2-1; maybe TRBD2 (5 bases). The germline V gene has CDR1 MNHEY and CDR2 SVGEGT. The CDR3 is made up of 13 amino acids. The CDR3, as DNA: TGTGCCAGCACCAATAGCGACTACAATGAACAGTTCTTC. Residues: CASTNSDYNEQFF.

The V gene is TRBV28, the J gene TRBJ1-1; D may be TRBD1 (6 bases). CDR3 length: 15 amino acids. Germline V gene sequence: CDR1 MDHEN, CDR2 SYDVKM. V lost 6 bases and J lost 1, with 15 bases in between. The CDR3 DNA reads as TGTGCCAGCAGGAAGGGGGGGGCGGGGAACACTGAAGCTTTCTTT. Translated: CASRKGGAGNTEAFF.

V and J are TRBV7-2 and TRBJ2-5, with 7 bases identical to TRBD2. This CDR3 has 15 amino acids. Germline V gene data show CDR1 as SGHTA and CDR2 as FQGNSA. Trimming took 7 bases from V and 2 from J; bases not matched to a gene: 10. CDR3 nucleotide sequence: TGTGCCAGCAAACAAAAGCGGGGATCGCAAGAGACCCAGTACTTC. Its translation is CASKQKRGSQETQYF. Drawing the rest from reference TRBV7-2 and TRBJ2-5, the complete variable domain is GAGVSQSPSNKVTEKGKDVELRCDPISGHTALYWYRQSLGQGLEFLIYFQGNSAPDKSGLPSDRFSAERTGGSVSTLTIQRTQQEDSAVYLCASKQKRGSQETQYFGPGTRLLVL.

The count of this clonotype is one. The rearrangement uses TRBV20-1 and TRBJ2-5; a possible D gene is TRBD2 (6 bases). The germline V gene has CDR1 DFQATT and CDR2 SNEGSKA (reference sequence). Between the trimmed V and J ends, which lost 2 bases and 5 bases, there was a span of 18 bases. The CDR3 sequence is 15 residues long. CDR3 region: CSARLGTWGRETQYF. CDR3 coding DNA: TGCAGTGCTAGACTAGGGACTTGGGGGAGGGAGACCCAGTACTTC.

V is TRBV6-5 and J is TRBJ2-1; D is ambiguous. This CDR3 contains 14 residues. The ends were cut back, 8 bases at V and 5 bases at J, with 16 bases in the middle. From germline, CDR1 is MNHEY and CDR2 SVGAGI. CDR3 amino acids: CASDGSPTDNEQFF. In nucleotides, the CDR3 is TGTGCCAGCGACGGATCGCCGACGGACAATGAGCAGTTCTTC.

The CDR3 sequence is CASSQSRENTEQYF. The CDR3 DNA follows: TGTGCCAGCAGCCAGTCCAGAGAAAATACTGAGCAGTACTTC. The chain joins TRBV3-1 to TRBJ2-7; D is unresolved. This CDR3 region has 14 residues. The germline gives CDR1 LGHDT, CDR2 YNNKEL (reference sequence). V shed 3 bases and J shed 7 bases, with 16 bases lying between them.

The chain couples TRBV6-2 or TRBV6-3 to TRBJ2-5, with 7 bases aligning to TRBD2. The DNA end lines up better with TRBJ2-7; the J call may be wrong. CDR1 and CDR2 from the germline V gene are MNHEY and SVGEGT. This CDR3 comprises 13 residues. The CDR3 bases are TGTGCCGGCCGGGAAACGGGGGGTCTCGAGCAGTACTTC. This gives the protein CAGRETGGLEQYF.

There are a few counts of this clonotype. The chain recombines TRBV5-1 with TRBJ2-5; 7 bases are a match to TRBD2. CDR1 and CDR2 (germline): SGHRS, YFSETQ. Unmatched junction bases numbered 4, after V lost 1 base and J lost 1 base. The CDR3 is 15 residues long. CDR3 sequence (DNA): TGCGCCAGCAGCTTGACGGGGGGACCCCAAGAGACCCAGTACTTC. Translating it yields CASSLTGGPQETQYF.

The chain combines TRBV25-1 with TRBJ2-7; D is unclear. The CDR3 is made up of 12 amino acids. V gave up 11 bases and J gave up 1 base, with 12 bases separating them. Looked up from germline, CDR1 is MGHDK and CDR2 is SYGVNS. In nucleotides, the CDR3 is TGTGCCGGTTCCACGGATTCCTACGAGCAGTACTTC. Its protein product is CAGSTDSYEQYF.

The chain couples TRBV4-1 to TRBJ2-4, with TRBD1 matching over 10 bases. Judging by the DNA end, TRBJ2-7 fits better; the J call may be wrong. The CDR3 has 16 amino acids. Germline CDR1 and CDR2: MGHRA and YSYEKL. The CDR3 here is CASSQALGQGIYEQYF. Written as DNA, the CDR3 is TGCGCCAGCAGCCAAGCTCTGGGACAGGGGATCTACGAGCAGTACTTC.

The J gene is TRBJ1-5, the V gene TRBV6-6, with 7 positions matching TRBD1. The CDR3 is made up of 15 amino acids. The V segment lost 7 bases and the J segment 0 bases; nucleotides outside the gene matches: 6. In germline, CDR1 is MNHNY, CDR2 SVGAGI (reference sequence). This CDR3 is CASTGTAYSNQPQHF. In DNA, the CDR3 is TGTGCCAGCACGGGGACAGCCTATAGCAATCAGCCCCAGCATTTT.

This clonotype was seen more than once but under ten times. The J gene is TRBJ2-3, the V gene TRBV18; D not resolved. There are 15 residues in the CDR3. The V and J ends lost 6 bases and 2 bases respectively, with 15 bases between them. Germline CDR1 KGHSH, CDR2 LQKENI. DNA of the CDR3: TGTGCCAGCTCTATAAACGGCCAGACCACAGATACGCAGTATTTT. It specifies CASSINGQTTDTQYF.

This clonotype occurred a few times. The chain joins TRBV12-3 or TRBV12-4 to TRBJ2-1, with unresolved D. The CDR3 covers 14 residues. V lost 4 bases, J lost 0 bases, and 7 bases lay in between. CDR3 in amino acids: CASSSPNSYNEQFF. As DNA, the CDR3 is TGTGCCAGCAGTTCACCGAACTCCTACAATGAGCAGTTCTTC.

This clonotype was seen only once. The chain has TRBV27 and TRBJ2-1, with 7 nucleotides matching TRBD1. V lost 5 bases, J lost 5 bases, and 6 bases stayed unmatched. Germline V gene sequence: CDR1 MNHEY, CDR2 SMNVEV (reference sequence). There are 14 residues in the CDR3. This CDR3 is CASSHRGLDNEQFF. The DNA for the CDR3 is TGTGCCAGCAGTCACAGGGGCCTCGACAATGAGCAGTTCTTC.

The chain links TRBV4-1 to TRBJ2-3; TRBD2 agrees at 9 bases. The CDR3 runs 19 residues. V was pared by 8 bases and J by 0 bases, with 18 bases of the junction left unmatched. Germline assignment: CDR1 MGHRA and CDR2 YSYEKL. CDR3 in amino acids: CASRTRISSGGASTDTQYF. CDR3 DNA sequence: TGCGCCAGCCGTACACGAATTAGTAGCGGGGGAGCTAGCACAGATACGCAGTATTTT.

V gene TRBV20-1 combines with J gene TRBJ1-2; 9 bases are a match to TRBD1. The CDR3 has 13 amino acids. Germline CDR1 reads DFQATT; CDR2 reads SNEGSKA (reference sequence). CDR3 amino acids: CRPTGGADYGYTF. The CDR3 DNA sequence: TGCAGGCCAACAGGGGGCGCCGACTATGGCTACACCTTC.

J is TRBJ1-1 and V is TRBV14; tentative D call: TRBD1 (6 bases). CDR1 and CDR2 from the germline V gene are SGHDN and FVKESK. The length of the CDR3 is 14 residues. V was trimmed by 2 bases and J by 4 bases, leaving 11 bases between them. The CDR3 nucleotides are TGTGCCAGCAGCCAACCAGGGGTCGGCACTGAAGCTTTCTTT. Translation: CASSQPGVGTEAFF.

This clonotype was observed a handful of times. The chain joins TRBV6-4 to TRBJ2-7; 7 bases agree with TRBD1. Per the germline V gene, CDR1 is MRHNA and CDR2 is SNTAGT. The CDR3 consists of 14 residues. V shed 6 bases and J 0 bases; nucleotides not matched to a gene: 5. For the CDR3, the DNA is TGTGCCAGCAGCGAACAGGGGATCTCCTACGAGCAGTACTTC. Residues: CASSEQGISYEQYF.

This clonotype has just a few counts. This rearrangement joins TRBV12-3 or TRBV12-4 to TRBJ2-7, with D possibly being TRBD2 (5 bases). Deletions cut 5 bases from V and 5 bases from J, with 16 bases between. The CDR3 extends over 14 amino acids. The CDR3 loop reads CASSPREGKDEQYF. CDR3 nucleotide sequence: TGTGCCAGCAGTCCCCGGGAAGGGAAAGACGAGCAGTACTTC.

This clonotype was seen a handful of times. The V gene is TRBV9, the J gene TRBJ2-1; tentatively, D is TRBD1 (6 bases). The germline V and J ends were trimmed by 2 bases and 5 bases, with 17 bases remaining between them. Germline V lookup: CDR1 SGDLS, CDR2 YYNGEE. The CDR3 length is 16 residues. The CDR3 DNA is TGTGCCAGCAGCGTCTCTTCCCAGGGGCGGCACAATGAGCAGTTCTTC. Its translation is CASSVSSQGRHNEQFF.

V gene TRBV12-3 or TRBV12-4 combines with J gene TRBJ2-1; TRBD1 matches at 7 bases. CDR3 length: 13 amino acids. Trimming removed 9 bases from V and 9 bases from J; junction bases left unmatched: 11. For the CDR3, the DNA is TGTGCCAGTACGTACTCACAGGGGCTTGAGCAGTTCTTC. Translated, it gives CASTYSQGLEQFF.

The rearrangement links TRBV6-5 to TRBJ2-5; the match to TRBD1 covers 9 bases. The J call may not be correct, given that the DNA end is closer to TRBJ2-7. The CDR3 is 15 amino acids. Germline-derived CDR1 and CDR2 are MNHEY and SVGAGI. The CDR3 DNA sequence: TGTGCCAGCAGTTACAAAAGGACAGGGGCCTACGAGCAGTACTTC. It is translated as CASSYKRTGAYEQYF.